The T cell receptor beta chain described here comes from a study of lymphopenia after photon versus proton radiotherapy. Study outcomes and limitations: After the lymphocyte nadir, photon-treated repertoires showed oligoclonal expansion, especially of CD8+ Temra cells. In patients who died, overall survival fell as post-nadir TCR diversity dropped more. Authors raise, but do not show, better survival with proton therapy.

Germline CDR1 reads SNHLY; CDR2 reads FYNNEI. This CDR3 contains 14 residues. J lost 3 bases, V lost 5 bases, and 2 bases had no gene match. TCRdb's table, derived via immunoSEQ multiplex PCR, lists solely in-frame clones and lacks some. The sample carries roughly 25,000 clones, around 83% recorded once. Details on this clone: Its antigen is undetermined.

The V and J genes are TRBV2 and TRBJ2-2; 8 bases agree with TRBD1. The sample was peripheral blood, taken from a patient treated with photon-based radiotherapy. This clonotype was sampled from a man aged 30 to 45 with gastric cancer. CDR3 sequence reads: CASSRTGHTGELFF. CDR3 sequence (DNA): TGTGCCAGCAGTCGGACAGGGCACACCGGGGAGCTGTTTTTT.